The source of this T cell receptor (beta chain) is a study of blood T cell repertoires in COVID-19. Authors' processing steps: Counts of nucleated cells, estimated from reference gene primer amplification, were obtained. The table came from immunoSEQ multiplex PCR; TCRdb's copy has only in-frame clones and leaves some out. V, J and clone size were drawn from that table, and D and trimming were deduced from the DNA. The sample holds hundreds of thousands of clones, about 83% seen once. The germline V gene encodes CDR1 MGHRA and CDR2 YSYEKL. CDR3 length: 16 residues. Trimming removed 0 bases at V and 5 bases at J, with 16 bases between.

This clonotype was obtained from a woman between 50 and 59 years old with acute or convalescent COVID-19. V gene TRBV4-1 combines with J gene TRBJ2-5; D ambiguous. Sequenced: peripheral blood. In DNA, the CDR3 is TGCGCCAGCAGCCAAGAAACGTCGAGCATCGGGGAGACCCAGTACTTC. Translation gives CASSQETSSIGETQYF.